This T cell receptor beta chain was recorded in a study of T-cell reconstitution after alpha-beta-depleted transplantation in children. Unique molecular identifiers were used in preparing the TCRbeta library. TCRdb independently ran MiXCR on the PCR reads; one entry per CDR3 protein. The sample has about 580,000 distinct CDR3 sequences, under 25% seen once; the top ten hold roughly an eighth. V dropped 7 bases and J dropped 3 bases, with 15 bases sitting between them. Germline assignment: CDR1 MGHDK and CDR2 SYGVNS. The CDR3 contains 14 residues. In its sample, this clonotype was seen a few times. The chain is built from TRBV25-1 and TRBJ1-2; possible D gene TRBD1, 6 bases. The sample consisted of PBMCs, mostly from graft donor cells, taken 360 days after TCRalphabeta/CD19-depleted stem cell transplant. The receptor's source is a boy under three years old who had a stem cell transplant for acute myeloid leukemia, so the T cells may come from the graft donor. The CDR3 spells CASTKAGVDYGYTF. DNA for the CDR3: TGTGCCAGCACAAAAGCAGGGGTCGACTATGGCTACACCTTC.